This passage covers 16 T cell receptor beta chains from one sample sequenced in a study of cytomegalovirus exposure and HLA in healthy donors. In the PCR, 60 Vbeta and 13 Jbeta primers were used. The assay was immunoSEQ multiplex PCR, and TCRdb's table has in-frame clones only and misses some. The profile covers 100,000 or so clones, with around three quarters appearing a single time and 4.1% taken by the ten largest. The sample consisted of PBMCs. These receptors all stem from a middle-aged man in good health and CMV-seronegative.

The chain carries TRBV5-8 and TRBJ1-4, with D tentatively TRBD1 (6 bases). The V gene's germline CDR1 is SGHTS and CDR2 YDEGEE. The CDR3 is made up of 15 amino acids. Trimming pared 2 bases from V and 8 bases from J, leaving 16 bases between. CDR3 amino acids: CASSFPGAQGEKLFF. The DNA for the CDR3 is TGTGCCAGCAGCTTCCCAGGGGCGCAGGGGGAAAAACTGTTTTTT.

The rearrangement uses TRBV11-2 and TRBJ2-7; 9 bases are shared with TRBD1. The CDR3 runs 14 residues. J was trimmed by 6 bases and V by 6 bases; bases with no gene match: 9. Germline V gene lookup returns CDR1 SGHAT and CDR2 FQNNGV. The CDR3 nucleotides are TGTGCCAGCAGTCCCGGGACAGGGAATTCCGAGCAGTACTTC. Protein product: CASSPGTGNSEQYF.

The rearrangement joins TRBV7-9 to TRBJ1-3; 7 positions agree with TRBD1. The CDR3 consists of 14 residues. With 3 bases clipped from V and 2 bases from J, the junction kept 1 base outside the gene matches. Germline V gene sequence: CDR1 SEHNR, CDR2 FQNEAQ (reference sequence). This chain's CDR3 is CASSFRGAGNTIYF. The DNA for the CDR3 is TGTGCCAGCAGCTTCAGGGGGGCTGGAAACACCATATATTTT.

The chain uses TRBV1 and TRBJ2-7; no check of the table's D call, TRBD1, against the DNA was made. TRBV1 is a documented pseudogene. This CDR3 contains 15 residues. CDR3 residues: CTSSQGDSSTYEQYV. CDR3 bases: TGCACCAGCAGCCAAGGGGACAGTTCAACCTACGAGCAGTACGTC.

The chain uses TRBV7-9 and TRBJ2-5, with D possibly matching TRBD2 (7 bases). The CDR3 runs 14 residues. In germline, CDR1 is SEHNR, CDR2 FQNEAQ (reference sequence). Trimming removed 5 bases at V and 4 bases at J, with 14 bases between. In DNA, the CDR3 is TGTGCCAGCAGCCCCAGGGGAGGGGGAGAGACCCAGTACTTC. Residues: CASSPRGGGETQYF.

The chain employs TRBV5-1 and TRBJ1-4; D unclear. V was cut by 0 bases and J by 3 bases, with 6 bases left in between. The germline V gene has CDR1 SGHRS and CDR2 YFSETQ. The CDR3 spans 14 residues. The CDR3 sequence: CASSLGGSNEKLFF. The DNA of the CDR3 is TGCGCCAGCAGCTTGGGAGGGTCTAATGAAAAACTGTTTTTT.

This rearrangement joins TRBV29-1 to TRBJ2-1, with TRBD1 matching over 8 bases. Trimming at V came to 3 bases and at J to 5 bases, leaving 9 bases not matched to a gene. The CDR3 loop spans 15 amino acids. Germline assignment: CDR1 SQVTM and CDR2 ANQGSEA. CDR3: CSVEVGQVNHNEQFF. The CDR3 DNA reads as TGCAGCGTTGAGGTGGGACAGGTGAATCACAATGAGCAGTTCTTC.

In the case of this clone: An end of the junction does not agree with germline; a read error may underlie this. CDR3 nucleotide sequence: TGTGCCAGCAGTCTATCGGCCCCCTACGAGCAGTACTTC. It yields the protein CASSLSAPYEQYF. The gene calls are TRBV27 and TRBJ2-7; D uncertain. This CDR3 has 13 residues. The V gene's germline CDR1 is MNHEY and CDR2 SMNVEV (reference sequence).

The chain recombines TRBV7-6 with TRBJ1-2; D might be TRBD1 (5 bases). CDR1 SGHVS and CDR2 FNYEAQ come from the germline V gene. This CDR3 comprises 15 residues. Trimming took off 5 bases at V and 0 bases at J, with 13 bases between the two ends. CDR3 residues: CASSPRSGANYGYTF. DNA of the CDR3: TGTGCCAGCAGCCCCAGATCGGGGGCTAACTATGGCTACACCTTC. Supplemented by reference TRBV7-6 and TRBJ1-2, the full variable domain reads GAGVSQSPRYKVTKRGQDVALRCDPISGHVSLYWYRQALGQGPEFLTYFNYEAQQDKSGLPNDRFSAERPEGSISTLTIQRTEQRDSAMYRCASSPRSGANYGYTFGSGTRLTVV.

On this clone itself: The sample holds other DNA sequences that translate to the same CDR3. V is TRBV28 and J is TRBJ2-3; TRBD2 might be the D (5 bases). From germline, CDR1 is MDHEN and CDR2 SYDVKM. Trimming cost V 9 bases and J 1 base, with 14 bases left between them. There are 14 residues in the CDR3. CDR3 bases: TGTGCCAGTACGGGGAGTAGGGGCACAGATACGCAGTATTTT. Translation gives CASTGSRGTDTQYF. The full variable domain, in which reference TRBV28 and TRBJ2-3 provide the parts outside the CDR3, is DVKVTQSSRYLVKRTGEKVFLECVQDMDHENMFWYRQDPGLGLRLIYFSYDVKMKEKGDIPEGYSVSREKKERFSLILESASTNQTSMYLCASTGSRGTDTQYFGPGTRLTVL.

The chain employs TRBV7-8 and TRBJ1-1; no clear D gene. This CDR3 spans 14 amino acids. The V end was cut by 0 bases, the J end by 1 base, with 6 bases between. Germline values: CDR1 SGHVS, CDR2 FQNEAQ. The CDR3: CASSLAGRNTEAFF. CDR3 in DNA: TGTGCCAGCAGCTTAGCGGGGAGGAACACTGAAGCTTTCTTT. Combining the CDR3 with reference TRBV7-8 and TRBJ1-1 gives the whole variable domain GAGVSQSPRYKVAKRGQDVALRCDPISGHVSLFWYQQALGQGPEFLTYFQNEAQLDKSGLPSDRFFAERPEGSVSTLKIQRTQQEDSAVYLCASSLAGRNTEAFFGQGTRLTVV.

The CDR3 loop is CASSAPGTQNTEAFF. The CDR3, as DNA: TGTGCCAGCAGCGCGCCCGGGACACAGAACACTGAAGCTTTCTTT. The chain is built from TRBV9 and TRBJ1-1, with TRBD1 as a possible D gene (6 bases). In germline, CDR1 is SGDLS, CDR2 YYNGEE. This CDR3 has 15 amino acids. Trimming shortened V by 3 bases and J by 1 base, and 13 bases separated the two germline ends.

This clone has a handful of counts. The chain is built from TRBV6-5 and TRBJ2-5; 13 bases fit TRBD2. This CDR3 comprises 16 residues. The V and J ends lost 0 bases and 3 bases, in that order; junction bases with no gene match: 1. Germline assignment: CDR1 MNHEY and CDR2 SVGAGI. CDR3 DNA sequence: TGTGCCAGCAGTTACTCAGGGACTAGCGGGGAAGAGACCCAGTACTTC. It translates to CASSYSGTSGEETQYF.

The V gene is TRBV7-9, the J gene TRBJ1-1; TRBD1 aligns across 8 bases. The germline V gene encodes CDR1 SEHNR and CDR2 FQNEAQ (reference sequence). After removal of 5 bases from V and 0 bases from J, the junction contained 8 bases not matched to a gene. CDR3 length: 16 amino acids. This CDR3 reads CASSRTPDRVNTEAFF. CDR3 coding DNA: TGTGCCAGCAGCCGGACCCCGGACAGGGTGAACACTGAAGCTTTCTTT.

The chain combines TRBV6-5 with TRBJ2-7, with 7 nucleotides matching TRBD1. The CDR3 length is 12 residues. CDR1 is MNHEY, CDR2 SVGAGI, per germline. The ends lost 8 bases at V and 3 bases at J; junction bases unmatched: 4. This CDR3 reads CASRQGGYEQYF. The CDR3 DNA follows: TGTGCCAGCCGACAGGGCGGCTACGAGCAGTACTTC.

This sequence joins TRBV6-5 and TRBJ2-7, with a possible D match to TRBD2 (5 bases). Germline-derived CDR1 and CDR2 are MNHEY and SVGAGI. The CDR3 totals 14 residues. Trimming left V 0 bases short and J 6 bases short, with 12 bases between. The CDR3 is CASSYSGPRAEQYF. CDR3 nucleotide sequence: TGTGCCAGCAGTTACTCGGGTCCGAGGGCCGAGCAGTACTTC.